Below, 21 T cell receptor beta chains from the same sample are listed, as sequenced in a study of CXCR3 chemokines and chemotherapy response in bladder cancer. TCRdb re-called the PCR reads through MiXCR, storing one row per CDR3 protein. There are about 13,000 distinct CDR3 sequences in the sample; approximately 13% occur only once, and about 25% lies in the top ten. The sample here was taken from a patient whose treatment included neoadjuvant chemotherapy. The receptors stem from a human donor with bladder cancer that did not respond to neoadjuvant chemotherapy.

CDR3 in DNA: TGTGCCAGCAGCTTAAGCGGGGGGGCTGGGGCCAACGTCCTGACTTTC. It codes for CASSLSGGAGANVLTF. This sequence joins TRBV7-9 and TRBJ2-6, with TRBD2 matching over 10 bases. CDR1 and CDR2 from the germline V gene are SEHNR and FQNEAQ (reference sequence). V lost 2 bases and J lost 2; bases outside the gene matches: 0. The CDR3 runs to 16 residues.

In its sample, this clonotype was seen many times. The CDR3 is CASIPTLGAEQGKLFF. The CDR3 DNA sequence: TGTGCCAGCATCCCAACCCTGGGGGCCGAGCAGGGAAAACTGTTTTTT. The chain couples TRBV6-1 to TRBJ1-4; D might be TRBD1 (6 bases). Trimming took 7 bases from V and 10 from J, leaving 25 bases between them. The germline V gene has CDR1 MNHNS and CDR2 SASEGT. The CDR3 is 16 amino acids.

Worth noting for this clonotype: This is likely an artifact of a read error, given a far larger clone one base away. CDR3 amino acids: CASSPPSTRGGYTF. In DNA, the CDR3 is TGTGCCAGCTCACCACCGTCAACCCGGGGAGGCTACACCTTC. The V call is TRBV27, the J call TRBJ1-2; D remains ambiguous. Trimming cost V 8 bases and J 8 bases, with 21 bases left between them. The CDR3 is made up of 14 amino acids. The germline gives CDR1 MNHEY, CDR2 SMNVEV (reference sequence).

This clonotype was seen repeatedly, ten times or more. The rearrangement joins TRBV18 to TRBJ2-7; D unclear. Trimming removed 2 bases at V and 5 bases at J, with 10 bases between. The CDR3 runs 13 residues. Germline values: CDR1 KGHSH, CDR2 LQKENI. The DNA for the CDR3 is TGTGCCAGCTCACCAAGACGGTCTGACGAGCAGTACTTC. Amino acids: CASSPRRSDEQYF.

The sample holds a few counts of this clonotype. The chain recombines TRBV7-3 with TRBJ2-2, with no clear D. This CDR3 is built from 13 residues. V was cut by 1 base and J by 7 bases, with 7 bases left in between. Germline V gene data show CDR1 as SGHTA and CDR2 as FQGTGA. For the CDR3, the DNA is TGTGCCAGCAGCTTAATTGAAGGCGGGGAGCTGTTTTTT. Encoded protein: CASSLIEGGELFF.

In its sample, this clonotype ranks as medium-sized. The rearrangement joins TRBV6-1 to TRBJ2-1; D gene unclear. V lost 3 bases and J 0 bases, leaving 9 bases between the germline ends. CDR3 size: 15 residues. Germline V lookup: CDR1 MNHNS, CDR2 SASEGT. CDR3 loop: CASSDQDSSYNEQFF. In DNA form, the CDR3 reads TGTGCCAGCAGTGACCAGGATAGCTCCTACAATGAGCAGTTCTTC.

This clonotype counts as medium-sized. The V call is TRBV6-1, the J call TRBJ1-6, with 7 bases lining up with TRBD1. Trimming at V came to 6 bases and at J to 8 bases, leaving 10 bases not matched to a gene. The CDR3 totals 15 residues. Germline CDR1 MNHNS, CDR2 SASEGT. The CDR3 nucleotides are TGTGCCAGCAGCCTGGGACAGAGCCTCGATTCACCCCTCCACTTT. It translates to CASSLGQSLDSPLHF.

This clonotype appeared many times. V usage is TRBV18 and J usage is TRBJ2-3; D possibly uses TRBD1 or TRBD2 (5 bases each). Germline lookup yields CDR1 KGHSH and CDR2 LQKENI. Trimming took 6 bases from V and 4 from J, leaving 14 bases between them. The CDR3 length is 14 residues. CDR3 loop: CASSWGSSADTQYF. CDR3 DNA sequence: TGTGCCAGCTCTTGGGGGAGTAGCGCAGATACGCAGTATTTT.

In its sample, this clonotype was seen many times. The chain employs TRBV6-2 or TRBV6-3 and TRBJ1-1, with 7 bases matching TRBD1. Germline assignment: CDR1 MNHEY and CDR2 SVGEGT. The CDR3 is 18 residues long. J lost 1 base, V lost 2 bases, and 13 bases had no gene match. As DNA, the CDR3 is TGTGCCAGCAGTTACCTCGACAGGGACCCTCTCGGGAACACTGAAGCTTTCTTT. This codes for CASSYLDRDPLGNTEAFF.

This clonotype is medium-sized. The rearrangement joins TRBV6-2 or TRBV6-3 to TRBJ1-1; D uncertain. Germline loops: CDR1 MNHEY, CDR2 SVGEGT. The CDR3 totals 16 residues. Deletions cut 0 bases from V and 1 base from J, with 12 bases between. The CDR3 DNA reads TGTGCCAGCAGTTACTCTCTCGAACAGCCGAACACTGAAGCTTTCTTT. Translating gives CASSYSLEQPNTEAFF.

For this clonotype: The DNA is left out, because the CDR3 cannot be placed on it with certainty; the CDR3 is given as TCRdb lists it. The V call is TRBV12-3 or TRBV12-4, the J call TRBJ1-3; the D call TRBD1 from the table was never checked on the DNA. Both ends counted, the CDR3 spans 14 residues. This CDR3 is CASILGGKGNTIYF.

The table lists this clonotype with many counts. CDR3 in DNA: TGTGCCAGCAGTGGACTAGCGGGCTACGAGCAGTACTTC. Translated: CASSGLAGYEQYF. The gene calls are TRBV6-6 and TRBJ2-7; 11 nucleotides match TRBD2. The germline V gene has CDR1 MNHNY and CDR2 SVGAGI (reference sequence). The ends lost 5 bases at V and 3 bases at J; junction bases unmatched: 0. This CDR3 has 13 amino acids.

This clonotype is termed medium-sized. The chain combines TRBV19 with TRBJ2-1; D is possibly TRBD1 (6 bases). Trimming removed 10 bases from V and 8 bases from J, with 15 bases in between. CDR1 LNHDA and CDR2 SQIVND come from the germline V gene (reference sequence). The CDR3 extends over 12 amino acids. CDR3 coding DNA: TGTGCCACCCGCCCGGGACACGATGAGCAGTTCTTC. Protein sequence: CATRPGHDEQFF.

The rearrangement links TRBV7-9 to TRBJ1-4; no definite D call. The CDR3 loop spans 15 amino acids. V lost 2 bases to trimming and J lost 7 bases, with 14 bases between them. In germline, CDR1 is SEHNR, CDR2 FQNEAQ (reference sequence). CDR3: CASSLRQSPGEKLFF. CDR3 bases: TGTGCCAGCAGCTTAAGGCAGAGCCCCGGTGAAAAACTGTTTTTT.

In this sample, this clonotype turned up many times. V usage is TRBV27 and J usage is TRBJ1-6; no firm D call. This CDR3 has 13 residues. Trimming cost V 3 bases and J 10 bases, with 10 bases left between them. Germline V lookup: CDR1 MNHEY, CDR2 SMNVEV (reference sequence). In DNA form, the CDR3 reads TGTGCCAGCAGTTTGGGCCTTCAATCACCCCTCCACTTT. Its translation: CASSLGLQSPLHF.

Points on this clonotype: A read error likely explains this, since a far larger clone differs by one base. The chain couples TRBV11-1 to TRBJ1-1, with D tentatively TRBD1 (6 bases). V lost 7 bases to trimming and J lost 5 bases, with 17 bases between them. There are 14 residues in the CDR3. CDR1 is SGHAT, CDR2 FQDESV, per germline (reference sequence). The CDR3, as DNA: TGTGCCAGCATTTACATGGGGGGGCAAACTGAAGCTTTCTTT. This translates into CASIYMGGQTEAFF. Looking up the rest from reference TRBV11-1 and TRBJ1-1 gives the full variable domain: EAEVAQSPRYKITEKSQAVAFWCDPISGHATLYWYRQILGQGPELLVQFQDESVVDDSQLPKDRFSAERLKGVDSTLKIQPAELGDSAMYLCASIYMGGQTEAFFGQGTRLTVV.

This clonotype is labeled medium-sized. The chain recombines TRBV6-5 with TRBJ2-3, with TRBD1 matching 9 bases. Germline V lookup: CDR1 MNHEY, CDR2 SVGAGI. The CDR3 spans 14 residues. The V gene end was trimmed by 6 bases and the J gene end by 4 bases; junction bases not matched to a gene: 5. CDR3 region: CASSLGQGSDTQYF. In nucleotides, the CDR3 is TGTGCCAGCAGCCTTGGACAGGGGTCAGATACGCAGTATTTT.

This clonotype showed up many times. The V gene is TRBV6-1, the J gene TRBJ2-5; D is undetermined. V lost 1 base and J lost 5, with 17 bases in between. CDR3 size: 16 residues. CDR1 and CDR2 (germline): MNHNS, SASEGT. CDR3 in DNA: TGTGCCAGCAGTGAAGGGGTTTGGGGATTCGGGGAGACCCAGTACTTC. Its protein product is CASSEGVWGFGETQYF.

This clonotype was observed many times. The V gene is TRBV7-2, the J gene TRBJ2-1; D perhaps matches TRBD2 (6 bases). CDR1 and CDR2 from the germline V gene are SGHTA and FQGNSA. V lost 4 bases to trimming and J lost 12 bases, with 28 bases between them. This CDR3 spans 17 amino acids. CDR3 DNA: TGTGCCAGCAGCTCTTCTATCCCGGGACTTTCCCCCTGGGTGCAGTTCTTC. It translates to CASSSSIPGLSPWVQFF.

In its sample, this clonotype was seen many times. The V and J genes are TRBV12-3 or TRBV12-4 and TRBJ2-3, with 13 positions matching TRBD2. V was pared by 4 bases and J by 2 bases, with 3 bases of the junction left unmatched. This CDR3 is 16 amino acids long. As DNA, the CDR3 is TGTGCCAGCAGTTCCACTAGCGGGGGGGCCACAGATACGCAGTATTTT. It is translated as CASSSTSGGATDTQYF.

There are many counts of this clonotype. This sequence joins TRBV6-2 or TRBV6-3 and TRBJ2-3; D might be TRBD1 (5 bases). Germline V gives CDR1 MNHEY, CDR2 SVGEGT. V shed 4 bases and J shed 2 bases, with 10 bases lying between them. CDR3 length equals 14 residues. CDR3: CASSSGQITDTQYF. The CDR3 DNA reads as TGTGCCAGCAGTTCCGGACAAATCACAGATACGCAGTATTTT.